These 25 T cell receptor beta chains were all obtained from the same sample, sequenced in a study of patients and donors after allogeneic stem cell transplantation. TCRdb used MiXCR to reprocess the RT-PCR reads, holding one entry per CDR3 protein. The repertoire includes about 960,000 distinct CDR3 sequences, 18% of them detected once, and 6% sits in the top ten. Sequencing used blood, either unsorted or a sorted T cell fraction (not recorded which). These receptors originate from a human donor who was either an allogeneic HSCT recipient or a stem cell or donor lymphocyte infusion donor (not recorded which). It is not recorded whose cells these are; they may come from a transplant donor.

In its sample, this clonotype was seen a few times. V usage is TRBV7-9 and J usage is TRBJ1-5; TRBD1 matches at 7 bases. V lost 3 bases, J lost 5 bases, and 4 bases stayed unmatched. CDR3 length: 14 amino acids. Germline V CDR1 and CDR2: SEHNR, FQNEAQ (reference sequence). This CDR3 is CASSFGRGDQPQHF. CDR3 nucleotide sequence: TGTGCCAGCAGCTTTGGCAGGGGGGATCAGCCCCAGCATTTT.

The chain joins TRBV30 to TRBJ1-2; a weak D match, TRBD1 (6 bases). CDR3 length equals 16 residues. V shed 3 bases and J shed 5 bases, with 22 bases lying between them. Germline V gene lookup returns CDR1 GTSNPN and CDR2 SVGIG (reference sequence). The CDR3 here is CAWSETGKDRRYGYTF. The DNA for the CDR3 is TGTGCCTGGAGCGAAACAGGGAAGGACCGGCGATATGGCTACACCTTC.

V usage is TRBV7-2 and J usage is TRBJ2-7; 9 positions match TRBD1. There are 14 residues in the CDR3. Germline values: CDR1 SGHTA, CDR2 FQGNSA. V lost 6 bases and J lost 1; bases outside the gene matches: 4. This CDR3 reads CASRFGQGSYEQYF. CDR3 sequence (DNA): TGTGCCAGCAGATTTGGACAGGGGTCCTACGAGCAGTACTTC.

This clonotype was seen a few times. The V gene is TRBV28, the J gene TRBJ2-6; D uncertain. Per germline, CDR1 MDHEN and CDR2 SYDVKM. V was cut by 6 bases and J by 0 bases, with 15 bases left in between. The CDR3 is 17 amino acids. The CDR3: CASSRTGGGSGANVLTF. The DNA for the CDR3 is TGTGCCAGCAGCCGGACGGGTGGTGGCTCTGGGGCCAACGTCCTGACTTTC. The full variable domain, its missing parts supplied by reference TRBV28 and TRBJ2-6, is DVKVTQSSRYLVKRTGEKVFLECVQDMDHENMFWYRQDPGLGLRLIYFSYDVKMKEKGDIPEGYSVSREKKERFSLILESASTNQTSMYLCASSRTGGGSGANVLTFGAGSRLTVL.

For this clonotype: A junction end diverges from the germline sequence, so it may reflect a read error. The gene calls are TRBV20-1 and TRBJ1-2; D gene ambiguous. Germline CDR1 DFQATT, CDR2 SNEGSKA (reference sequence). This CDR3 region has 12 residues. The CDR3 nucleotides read TGCAGTGCTAGAGATTGGAACTACGGCTACACCTTC. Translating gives CSARDWNYGYTF.

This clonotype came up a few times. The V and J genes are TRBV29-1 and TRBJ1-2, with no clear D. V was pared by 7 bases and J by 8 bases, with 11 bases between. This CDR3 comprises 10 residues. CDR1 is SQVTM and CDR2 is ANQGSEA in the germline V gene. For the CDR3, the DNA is TGCAGCGCCCCCGAACAGGGCTACACCTTC. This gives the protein CSAPEQGYTF.

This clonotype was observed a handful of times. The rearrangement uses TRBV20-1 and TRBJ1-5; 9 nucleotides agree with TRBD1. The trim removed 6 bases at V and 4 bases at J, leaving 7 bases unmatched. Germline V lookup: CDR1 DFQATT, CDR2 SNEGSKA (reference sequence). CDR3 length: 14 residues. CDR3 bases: TGCAGTGCAGAGGGACAGGGAGGGAATCAGCCCCAGCATTTT. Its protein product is CSAEGQGGNQPQHF.

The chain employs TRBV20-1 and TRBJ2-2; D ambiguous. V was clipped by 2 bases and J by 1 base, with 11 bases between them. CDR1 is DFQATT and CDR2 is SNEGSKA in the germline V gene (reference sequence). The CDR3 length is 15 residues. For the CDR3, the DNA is TGCAGTGCTAGATCGGCGCAATTGAACACCGGGGAGCTGTTTTTT. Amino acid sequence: CSARSAQLNTGELFF.

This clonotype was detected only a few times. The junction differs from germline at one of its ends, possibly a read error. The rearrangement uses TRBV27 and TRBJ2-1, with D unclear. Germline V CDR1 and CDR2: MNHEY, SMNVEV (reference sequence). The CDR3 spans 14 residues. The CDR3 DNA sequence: TGTACCAGCAGTCTGGCAGGCCTCTACAATGAGCAGTTCTTC. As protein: CTSSLAGLYNEQFF.

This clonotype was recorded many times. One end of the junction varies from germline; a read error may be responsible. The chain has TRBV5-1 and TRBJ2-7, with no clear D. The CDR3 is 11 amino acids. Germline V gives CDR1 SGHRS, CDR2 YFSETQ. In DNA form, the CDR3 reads TGTGCCAGCTCGGCGGACCACGAGCAGTACTTC. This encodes CASSADHEQYF.

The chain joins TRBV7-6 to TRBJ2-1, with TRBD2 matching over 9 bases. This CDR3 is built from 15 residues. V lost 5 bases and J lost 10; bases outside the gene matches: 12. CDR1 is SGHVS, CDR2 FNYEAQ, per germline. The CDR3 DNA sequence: TGTGCCAGCAGCCCCATACGGGGCGGGGGGGCCGAGCAGTTCTTC. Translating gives CASSPIRGGGAEQFF.

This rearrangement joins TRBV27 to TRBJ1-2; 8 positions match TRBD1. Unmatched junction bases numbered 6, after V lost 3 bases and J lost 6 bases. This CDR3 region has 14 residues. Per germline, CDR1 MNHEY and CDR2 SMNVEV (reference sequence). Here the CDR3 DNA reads TGTGCCAGCAGTTTCGGCGGACAGGGTGATGGCTACACCTTC. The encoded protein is CASSFGGQGDGYTF.

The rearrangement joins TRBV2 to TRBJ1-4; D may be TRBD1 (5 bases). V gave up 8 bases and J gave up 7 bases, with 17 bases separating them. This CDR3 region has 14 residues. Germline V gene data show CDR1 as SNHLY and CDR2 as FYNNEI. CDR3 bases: TGTGCCAGCGATTGGCTCGGGACCGGTGAAAAACTGTTTTTT. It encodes CASDWLGTGEKLFF.

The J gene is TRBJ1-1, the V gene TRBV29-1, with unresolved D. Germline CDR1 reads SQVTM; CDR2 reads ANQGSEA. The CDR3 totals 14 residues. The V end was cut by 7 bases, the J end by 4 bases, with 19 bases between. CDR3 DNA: TGCAGCGCCTTAGAGGGCAAATACGGCACTGAAGCTTTCTTT. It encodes CSALEGKYGTEAFF.

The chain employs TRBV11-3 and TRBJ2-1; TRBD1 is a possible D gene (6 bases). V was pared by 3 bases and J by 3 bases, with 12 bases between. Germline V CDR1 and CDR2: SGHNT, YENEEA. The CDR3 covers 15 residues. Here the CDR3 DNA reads TGTGCCAGCAGCTTCGGACAGTCCCTCTACAATGAGCAGTTCTTC. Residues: CASSFGQSLYNEQFF.

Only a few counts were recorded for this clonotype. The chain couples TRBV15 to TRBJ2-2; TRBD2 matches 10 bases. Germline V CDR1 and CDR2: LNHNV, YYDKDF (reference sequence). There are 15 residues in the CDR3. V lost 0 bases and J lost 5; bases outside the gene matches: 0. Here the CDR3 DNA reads TGTGCCACCAGCAGAGAAGCGGGGGGGACCGGGGAGCTGTTTTTT. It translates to CATSREAGGTGELFF. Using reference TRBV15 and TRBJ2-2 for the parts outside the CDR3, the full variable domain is DAMVIQNPRYQVTQFGKPVTLSCSQTLNHNVMYWYQQKSSQAPKLLFHYYDKDFNNEADTPDNFQSRRPNTSFCFLDIRSPGLGDTAMYLCATSREAGGTGELFFGEGSRLTVL.

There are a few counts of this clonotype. CDR3 nucleotide sequence: TGTGCCATCAGTGGAGTCGGGGAGCCCCAGCATTTT. Amino acids: CAISGVGEPQHF. This chain uses TRBV10-3 with TRBJ1-5; D gene ambiguous. CDR1 and CDR2 from the germline V gene are ENHRY and SYGVKD. Trimming left V 4 bases short and J 8 bases short, with 9 bases between. CDR3 length: 12 amino acids.

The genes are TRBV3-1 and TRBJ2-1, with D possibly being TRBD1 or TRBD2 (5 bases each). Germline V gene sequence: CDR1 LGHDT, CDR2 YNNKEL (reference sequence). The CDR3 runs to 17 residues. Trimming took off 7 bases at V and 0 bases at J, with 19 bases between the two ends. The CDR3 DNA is TGTGCCAGCACCTACCGAGGGGCACTCAGCTCCTACAATGAGCAGTTCTTC. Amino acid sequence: CASTYRGALSSYNEQFF.

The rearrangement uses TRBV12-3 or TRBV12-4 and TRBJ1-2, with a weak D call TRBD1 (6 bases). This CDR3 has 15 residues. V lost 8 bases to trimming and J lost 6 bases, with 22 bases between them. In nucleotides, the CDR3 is TGTGCCAGCTCCCCAGGGCGGGGGGCTCGCAATGGCTACACCTTC. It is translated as CASSPGRGARNGYTF.

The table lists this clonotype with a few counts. This CDR3 is CASSVDSRLADYEQYF. The CDR3 DNA follows: TGTGCCAGCAGCGTAGACAGTAGGCTAGCGGACTACGAGCAGTACTTC. The chain recombines TRBV9 with TRBJ2-7; 7 nucleotides match TRBD2. This CDR3 is built from 16 residues. Looked up from germline, CDR1 is SGDLS and CDR2 is YYNGEE. J was trimmed by 3 bases and V by 0 bases; bases with no gene match: 9.

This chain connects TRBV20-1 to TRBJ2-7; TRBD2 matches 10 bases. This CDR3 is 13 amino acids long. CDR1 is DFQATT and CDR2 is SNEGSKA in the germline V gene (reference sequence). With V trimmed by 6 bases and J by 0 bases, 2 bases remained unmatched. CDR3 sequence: CSAGLAVSYEQYF. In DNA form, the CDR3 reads TGCAGTGCAGGACTAGCGGTCTCCTACGAGCAGTACTTC.

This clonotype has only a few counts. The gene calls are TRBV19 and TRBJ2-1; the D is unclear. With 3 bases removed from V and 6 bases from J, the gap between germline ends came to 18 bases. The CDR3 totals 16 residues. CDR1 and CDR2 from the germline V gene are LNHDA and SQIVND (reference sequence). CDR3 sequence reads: CASSITQTIGGNEQFF. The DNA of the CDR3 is TGTGCCAGTAGTATTACTCAAACCATTGGTGGCAATGAGCAGTTCTTC. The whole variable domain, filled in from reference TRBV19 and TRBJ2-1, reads DGGITQSPKYLFRKEGQNVTLSCEQNLNHDAMYWYRQDPGQGLRLIYYSQIVNDFQKGDIAEGYSVSREKKESFPLTVTSAQKNPTAFYLCASSITQTIGGNEQFFGPGTRLTVL.

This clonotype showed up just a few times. The CDR3 spells CASRVAGVYNEQFF. CDR3 in DNA: TGCGCCAGCAGGGTAGCGGGGGTATACAATGAGCAGTTCTTC. The chain is built from TRBV5-1 and TRBJ2-1; 9 bases line up with TRBD2. Trimming removed 5 bases from V and 4 bases from J; junction bases left unmatched: 4. CDR1 is SGHRS and CDR2 is YFSETQ in the germline V gene. The CDR3 sequence is 14 residues long.

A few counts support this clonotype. The CDR3 reads CSARGTGVYTEAFF. The CDR3 coding sequence is TGCAGTGCTAGAGGAACGGGGGTCTACACTGAAGCTTTCTTT. The chain is built from TRBV20-1 and TRBJ1-1, with D tentatively TRBD1 (5 bases). The CDR3 runs to 14 residues. The germline V gene encodes CDR1 DFQATT and CDR2 SNEGSKA (reference sequence). V lost 1 base and J 3 bases, leaving 12 bases between the germline ends.

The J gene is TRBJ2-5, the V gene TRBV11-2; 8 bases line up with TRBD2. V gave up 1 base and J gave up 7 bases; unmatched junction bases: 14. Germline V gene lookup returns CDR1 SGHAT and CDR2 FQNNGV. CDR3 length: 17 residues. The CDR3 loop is CASSLGVSGLGKGTQYF. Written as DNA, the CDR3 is TGTGCCAGCAGCTTAGGAGTCTCGGGACTAGGGAAAGGGACCCAGTACTTC.